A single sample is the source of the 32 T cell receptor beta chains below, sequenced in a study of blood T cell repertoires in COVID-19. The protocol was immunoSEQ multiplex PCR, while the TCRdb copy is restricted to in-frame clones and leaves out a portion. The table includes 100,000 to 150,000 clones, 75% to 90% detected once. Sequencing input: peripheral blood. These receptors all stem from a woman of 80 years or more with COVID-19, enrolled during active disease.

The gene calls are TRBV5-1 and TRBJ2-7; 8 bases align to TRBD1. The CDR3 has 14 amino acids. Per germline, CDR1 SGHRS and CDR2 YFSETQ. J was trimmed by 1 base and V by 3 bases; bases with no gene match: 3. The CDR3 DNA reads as TGCGCCAGCAGCTCAAGGACAGGGTCCTACGAGCAGTACTTC. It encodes CASSSRTGSYEQYF.

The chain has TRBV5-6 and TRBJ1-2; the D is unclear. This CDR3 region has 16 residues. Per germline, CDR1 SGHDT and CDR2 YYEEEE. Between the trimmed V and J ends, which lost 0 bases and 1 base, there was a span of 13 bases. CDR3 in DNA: TGTGCCAGCAGCTTGGAGGGTCGGGATTTTAACTATGGCTACACCTTC. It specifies CASSLEGRDFNYGYTF.

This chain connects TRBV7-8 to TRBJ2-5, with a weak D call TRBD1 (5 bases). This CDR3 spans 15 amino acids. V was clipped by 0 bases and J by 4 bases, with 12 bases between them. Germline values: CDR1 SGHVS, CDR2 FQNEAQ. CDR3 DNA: TGTGCCAGCAGCTTAGCGGCAGGGTCTCGAGAGACCCAGTACTTC. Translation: CASSLAAGSRETQYF.

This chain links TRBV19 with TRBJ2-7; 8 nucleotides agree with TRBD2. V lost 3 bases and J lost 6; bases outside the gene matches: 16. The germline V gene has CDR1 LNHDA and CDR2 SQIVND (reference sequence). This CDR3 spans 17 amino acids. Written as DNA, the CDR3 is TGTGCCAGTAGTATTTTGCCGGGAGGGACGGCGGCGGGCGAGCAGTACTTC. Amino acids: CASSILPGGTAAGEQYF.

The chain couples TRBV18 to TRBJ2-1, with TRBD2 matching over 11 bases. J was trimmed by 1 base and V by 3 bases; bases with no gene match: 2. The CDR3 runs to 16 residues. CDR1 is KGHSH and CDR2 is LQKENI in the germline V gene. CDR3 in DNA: TGTGCCAGCTCACCGACTAGCGGGAAATCCTACAATGAGCAGTTCTTC. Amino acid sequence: CASSPTSGKSYNEQFF.

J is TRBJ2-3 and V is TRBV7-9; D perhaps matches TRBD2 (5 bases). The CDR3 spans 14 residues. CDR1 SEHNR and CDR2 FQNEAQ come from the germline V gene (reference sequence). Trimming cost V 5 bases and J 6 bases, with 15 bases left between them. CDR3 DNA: TGTGCCAGCAGCGCCCTGGCTAGCCGGGATACGCAGTATTTT. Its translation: CASSALASRDTQYF.

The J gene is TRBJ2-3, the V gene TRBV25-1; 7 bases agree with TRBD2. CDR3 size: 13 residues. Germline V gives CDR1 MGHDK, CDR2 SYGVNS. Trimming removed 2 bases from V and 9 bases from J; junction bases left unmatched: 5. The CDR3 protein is CASSEVGGGTQYF. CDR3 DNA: TGTGCCAGCAGTGAAGTGGGCGGGGGAACGCAGTATTTT.

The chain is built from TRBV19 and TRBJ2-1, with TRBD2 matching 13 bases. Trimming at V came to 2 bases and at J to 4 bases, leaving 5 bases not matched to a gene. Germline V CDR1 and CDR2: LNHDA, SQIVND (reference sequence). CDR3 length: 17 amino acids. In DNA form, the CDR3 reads TGTGCCAGTAGTATAAGGACTAGCGGGAGAACTTACAATGAGCAGTTCTTC. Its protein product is CASSIRTSGRTYNEQFF.

CDR3 nucleotides: TGTGCCAGCAGATCCGCGGGTGGCACTGAAGCTTTCTTT. Its translation is CASRSAGGTEAFF. The V and J genes are TRBV6-5 and TRBJ1-1; D unresolved. Trimming removed 6 bases at V and 4 bases at J, with 12 bases between. Germline CDR1 reads MNHEY; CDR2 reads SVGAGI. The CDR3 is made up of 13 amino acids.

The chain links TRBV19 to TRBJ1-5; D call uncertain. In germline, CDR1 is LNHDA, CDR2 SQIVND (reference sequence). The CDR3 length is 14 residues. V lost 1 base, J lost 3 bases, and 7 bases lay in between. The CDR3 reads CASSIAGFNQPQHF. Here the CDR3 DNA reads TGTGCCAGTAGTATAGCTGGCTTCAATCAGCCCCAGCATTTT.

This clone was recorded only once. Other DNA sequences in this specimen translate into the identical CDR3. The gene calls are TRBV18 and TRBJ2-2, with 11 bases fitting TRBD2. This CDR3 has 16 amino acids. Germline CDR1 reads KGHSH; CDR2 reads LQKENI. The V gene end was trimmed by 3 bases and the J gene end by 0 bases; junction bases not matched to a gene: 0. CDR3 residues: CASSPGLAANTGELFF. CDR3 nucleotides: TGTGCCAGCTCACCGGGACTAGCGGCGAACACCGGGGAGCTGTTTTTT.

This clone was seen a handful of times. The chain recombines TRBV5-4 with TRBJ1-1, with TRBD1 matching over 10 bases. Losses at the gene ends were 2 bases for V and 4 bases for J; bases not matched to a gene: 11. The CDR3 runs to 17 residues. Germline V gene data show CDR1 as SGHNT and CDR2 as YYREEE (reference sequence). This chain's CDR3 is CASSLPGQGSWGTEAFF. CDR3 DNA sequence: TGTGCCAGCAGCTTACCGGGACAGGGGTCATGGGGCACTGAAGCTTTCTTT.

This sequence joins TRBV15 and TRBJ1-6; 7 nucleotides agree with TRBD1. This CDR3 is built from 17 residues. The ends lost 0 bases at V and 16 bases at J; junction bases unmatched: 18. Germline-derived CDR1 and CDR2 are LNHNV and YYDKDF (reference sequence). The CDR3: CATSRDLIGQGDIKLHF. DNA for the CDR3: TGTGCCACCAGCAGAGATCTTATCGGGCAGGGGGACATCAAACTCCACTTT.

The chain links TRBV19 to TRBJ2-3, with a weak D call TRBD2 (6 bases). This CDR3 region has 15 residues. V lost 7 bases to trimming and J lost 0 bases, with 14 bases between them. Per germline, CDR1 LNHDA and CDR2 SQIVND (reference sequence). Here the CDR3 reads CASTISGFSTDTQYF. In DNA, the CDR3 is TGTGCCAGTACTATTAGCGGTTTTAGCACAGATACGCAGTATTTT.

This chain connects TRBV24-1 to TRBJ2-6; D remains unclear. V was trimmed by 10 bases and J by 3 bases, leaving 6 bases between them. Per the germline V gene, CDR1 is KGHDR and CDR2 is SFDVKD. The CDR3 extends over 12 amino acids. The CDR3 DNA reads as TGTGCCACAGAGGATGGGGCCAACGTCCTGACTTTC. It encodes CATEDGANVLTF.

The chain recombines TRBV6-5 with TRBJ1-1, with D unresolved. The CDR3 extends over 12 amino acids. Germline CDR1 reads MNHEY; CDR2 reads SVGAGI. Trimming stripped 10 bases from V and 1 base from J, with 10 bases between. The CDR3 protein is CATLRGNTEAFF. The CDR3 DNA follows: TGTGCCACCCTTCGGGGGAACACTGAAGCTTTCTTT.

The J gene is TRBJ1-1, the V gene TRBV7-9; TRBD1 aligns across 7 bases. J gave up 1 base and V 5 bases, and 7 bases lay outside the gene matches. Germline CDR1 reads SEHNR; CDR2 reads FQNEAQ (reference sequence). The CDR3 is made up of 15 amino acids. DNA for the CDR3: TGTGCCAGCAGCCCCCGACAGGGCGCGAACACTGAAGCTTTCTTT. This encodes CASSPRQGANTEAFF. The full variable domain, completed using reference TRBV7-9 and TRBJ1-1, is DTGVSQNPRHKITKRGQNVTFRCDPISEHNRLYWYRQTLGQGPEFLTYFQNEAQLEKSRLLSDRFSAERPKGSFSTLEIQRTEQGDSAMYLCASSPRQGANTEAFFGQGTRLTVV.

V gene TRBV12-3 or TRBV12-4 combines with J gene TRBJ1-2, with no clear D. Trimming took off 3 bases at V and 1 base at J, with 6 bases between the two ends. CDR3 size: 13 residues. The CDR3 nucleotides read TGTGCCAGCAGTTTGACATTTAACTATGGCTACACCTTC. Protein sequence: CASSLTFNYGYTF.

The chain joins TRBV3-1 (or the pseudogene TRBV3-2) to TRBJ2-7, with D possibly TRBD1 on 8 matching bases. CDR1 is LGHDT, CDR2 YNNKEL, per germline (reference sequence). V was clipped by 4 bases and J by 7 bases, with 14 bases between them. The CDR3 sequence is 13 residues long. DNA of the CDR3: TGTGCCAGCAGCCTTTACAGGGGGGGAGAGCAGTACTTC. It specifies CASSLYRGGEQYF.

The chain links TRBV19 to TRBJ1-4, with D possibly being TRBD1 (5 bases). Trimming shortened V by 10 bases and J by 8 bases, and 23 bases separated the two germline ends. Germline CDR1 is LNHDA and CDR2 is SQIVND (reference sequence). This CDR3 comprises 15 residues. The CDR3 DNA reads TGTGCCACCACTTCTGTGGGGGGAGGAGAAGAAAAACTGTTTTTT. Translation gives CATTSVGGGEEKLFF.

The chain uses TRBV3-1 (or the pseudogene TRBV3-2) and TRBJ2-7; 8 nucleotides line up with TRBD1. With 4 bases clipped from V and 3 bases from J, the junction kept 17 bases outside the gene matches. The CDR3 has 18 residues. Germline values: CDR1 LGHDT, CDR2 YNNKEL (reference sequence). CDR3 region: CASSLLIRDRKVNYEQYF. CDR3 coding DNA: TGTGCCAGCAGCCTGTTAATCCGGGACAGGAAAGTCAACTACGAGCAGTACTTC.

The DNA for the CDR3 is TGTGCCAGCAGTGATGCCGGAACCGACAGAGGCTCGGCGCAGTACTTC. It translates to CASSDAGTDRGSAQYF. The chain is built from TRBV6-1 and TRBJ2-7; D is perhaps TRBD1 (5 bases). Germline assignment: CDR1 MNHNS and CDR2 SASEGT. The length of the CDR3 is 16 residues. The V and J ends lost 3 bases and 9 bases respectively, with 24 bases between them.

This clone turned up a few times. For the CDR3, the DNA is TGTGCCAGCAGTTACGGGACTAGCGGGAGTATAGATACGCAGTATTTT. This codes for CASSYGTSGSIDTQYF. This chain links TRBV6-2 or TRBV6-3 with TRBJ2-3; TRBD2 aligns across 14 bases. With 2 bases clipped from V and 5 bases from J, the junction kept 3 bases outside the gene matches. Looked up from germline, CDR1 is MNHEY and CDR2 is SVGEGT. The CDR3 totals 16 residues.

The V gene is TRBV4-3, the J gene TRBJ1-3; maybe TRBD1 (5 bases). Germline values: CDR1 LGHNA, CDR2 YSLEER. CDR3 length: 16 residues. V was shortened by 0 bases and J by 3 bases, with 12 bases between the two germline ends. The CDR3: CASSQDFQGVGNTIYF. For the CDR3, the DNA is TGCGCCAGCAGCCAAGATTTTCAAGGGGTTGGAAACACCATATATTTT.

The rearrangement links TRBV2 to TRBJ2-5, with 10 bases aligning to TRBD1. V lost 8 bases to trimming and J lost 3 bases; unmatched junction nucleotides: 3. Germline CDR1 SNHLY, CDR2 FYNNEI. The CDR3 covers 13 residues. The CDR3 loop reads CASWDRGKETQYF. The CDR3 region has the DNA TGTGCCAGCTGGGACAGGGGAAAAGAGACCCAGTACTTC.

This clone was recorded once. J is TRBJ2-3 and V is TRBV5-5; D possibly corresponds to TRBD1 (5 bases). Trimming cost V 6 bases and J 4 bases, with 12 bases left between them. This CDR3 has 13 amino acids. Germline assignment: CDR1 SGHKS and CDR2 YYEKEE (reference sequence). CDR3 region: CASIMQGPDTQYF. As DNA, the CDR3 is TGTGCCAGCATCATGCAGGGTCCAGATACGCAGTATTTT.

The CDR3 sequence is CASGNFWTGKQETQYF. Here the CDR3 DNA reads TGTGCCAGCGGAAATTTTTGGACAGGGAAGCAAGAGACCCAGTACTTC. This chain joins TRBV21-1 and TRBJ2-5; the D call in the table, TRBD1, was not verified against the DNA. TRBV21-1 corresponds to a pseudogene. This CDR3 comprises 16 residues.

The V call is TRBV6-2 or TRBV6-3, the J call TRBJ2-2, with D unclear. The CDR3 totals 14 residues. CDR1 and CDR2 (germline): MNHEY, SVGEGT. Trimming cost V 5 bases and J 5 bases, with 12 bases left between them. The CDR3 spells CASSVQVGTGELFF. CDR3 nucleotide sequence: TGTGCCAGCAGTGTGCAGGTTGGGACCGGGGAGCTGTTTTTT.

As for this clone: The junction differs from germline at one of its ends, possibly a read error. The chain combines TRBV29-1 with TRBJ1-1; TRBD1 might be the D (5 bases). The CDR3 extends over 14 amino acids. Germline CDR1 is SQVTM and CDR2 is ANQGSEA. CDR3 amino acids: CSVGGVDTKSSEVF. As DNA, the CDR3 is TGCAGCGTGGGAGGGGTAGACACAAAAAGTTCTGAGGTCTTT.

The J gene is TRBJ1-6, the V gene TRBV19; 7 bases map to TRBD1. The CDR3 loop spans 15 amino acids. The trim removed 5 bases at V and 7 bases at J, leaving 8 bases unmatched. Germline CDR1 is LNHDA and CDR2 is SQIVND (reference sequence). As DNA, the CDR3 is TGTGCCAGTAGTTTGCCGGGACAGAAGAATTCACCCCTCCACTTT. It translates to CASSLPGQKNSPLHF.

The CDR3 protein is CASSSPGLPETQYF. In DNA, the CDR3 is TGTGCCAGCAGTTCACCGGGACTACCGGAGACCCAGTACTTC. The chain links TRBV27 to TRBJ2-5; 7 bases agree with TRBD2. CDR1 MNHEY and CDR2 SMNVEV come from the germline V gene (reference sequence). The V segment lost 4 bases and the J segment 5 bases; nucleotides outside the gene matches: 7. The CDR3 covers 14 residues.

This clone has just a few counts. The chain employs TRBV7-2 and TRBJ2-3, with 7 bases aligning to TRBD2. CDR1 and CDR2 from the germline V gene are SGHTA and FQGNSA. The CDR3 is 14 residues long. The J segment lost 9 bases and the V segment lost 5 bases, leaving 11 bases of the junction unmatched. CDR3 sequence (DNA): TGTGCCAGCAGCACACACTCCACAGCGGGAACGCAGTATTTT. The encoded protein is CASSTHSTAGTQYF.